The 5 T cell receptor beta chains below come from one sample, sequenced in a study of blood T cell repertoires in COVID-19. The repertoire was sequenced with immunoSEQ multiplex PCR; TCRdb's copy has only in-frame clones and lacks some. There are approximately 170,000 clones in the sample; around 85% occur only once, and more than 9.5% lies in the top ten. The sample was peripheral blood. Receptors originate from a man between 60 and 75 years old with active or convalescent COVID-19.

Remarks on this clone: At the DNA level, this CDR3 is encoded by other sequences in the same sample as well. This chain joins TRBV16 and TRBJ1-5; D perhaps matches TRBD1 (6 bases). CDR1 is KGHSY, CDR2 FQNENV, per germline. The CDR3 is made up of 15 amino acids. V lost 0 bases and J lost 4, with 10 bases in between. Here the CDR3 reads CASSQSGQGNQPQHF. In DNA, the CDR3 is TGTGCCAGCAGCCAATCTGGGCAGGGGAATCAGCCCCAGCATTTT.

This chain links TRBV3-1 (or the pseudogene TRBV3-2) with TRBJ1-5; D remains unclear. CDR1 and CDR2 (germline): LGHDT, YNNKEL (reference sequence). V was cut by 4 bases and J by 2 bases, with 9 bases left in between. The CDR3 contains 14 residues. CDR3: CASSLGRGNQPQHF. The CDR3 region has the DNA TGTGCCAGCAGCCTTGGCCGGGGCAATCAGCCCCAGCATTTT.

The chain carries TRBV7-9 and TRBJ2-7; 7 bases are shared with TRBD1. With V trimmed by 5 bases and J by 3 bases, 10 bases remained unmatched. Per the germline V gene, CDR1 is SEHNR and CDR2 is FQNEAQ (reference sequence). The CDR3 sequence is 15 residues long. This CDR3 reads CASSRTGTEDYEQYF. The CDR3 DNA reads TGTGCCAGCAGCCGGACCGGGACAGAGGACTACGAGCAGTACTTC.

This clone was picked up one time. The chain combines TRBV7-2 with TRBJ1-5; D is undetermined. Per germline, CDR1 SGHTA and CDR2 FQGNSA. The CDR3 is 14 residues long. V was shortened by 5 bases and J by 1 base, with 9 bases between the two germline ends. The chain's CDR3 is CASSLAQSNQPQHF. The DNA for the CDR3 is TGTGCCAGCAGCCTGGCCCAAAGCAATCAGCCCCAGCATTTT.

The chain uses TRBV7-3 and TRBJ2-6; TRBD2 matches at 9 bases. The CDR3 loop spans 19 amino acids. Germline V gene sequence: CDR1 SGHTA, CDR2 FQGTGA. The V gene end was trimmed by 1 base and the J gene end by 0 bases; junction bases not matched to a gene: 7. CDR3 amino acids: CASSLNAAGGLSGANVLTF. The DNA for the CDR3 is TGTGCCAGCAGCTTAAATGCAGCGGGGGGACTCTCTGGGGCCAACGTCCTGACTTTC.